The 22 T cell receptor beta chains given below trace back to one sample, sequenced in a study of cytomegalovirus exposure and HLA in healthy donors. Primers for the PCR totalled 60 Vbeta and 13 Jbeta. Method: immunoSEQ multiplex PCR; TCRdb's copy keeps in-frame clones and lacks some. This table has some 160,000 clones, around 73% appearing once. Sample: PBMCs. The source of these receptors is a male donor in good health and CMV-seronegative.

J is TRBJ2-5 and V is TRBV9, with a tentative D call TRBD2 (6 bases). The CDR3 is 15 residues long. CDR1 is SGDLS, CDR2 YYNGEE, per germline. Trimming cost V 0 bases and J 4 bases, with 13 bases left between them. CDR3 region: CASSVVEGSVETQYF. The CDR3 coding sequence is TGTGCCAGCAGCGTAGTGGAGGGGTCCGTAGAGACCCAGTACTTC.

This chain joins TRBV19 and TRBJ1-5; D gene ambiguous. The CDR3 length is 13 residues. Germline CDR1 and CDR2: LNHDA and SQIVND (reference sequence). CDR3 DNA: TGTGCAAGCGGTCCGATCGGCAATCAGCCCCAGCATTTT. Protein sequence: CASGPIGNQPQHF.

This clone has just a few counts. This sequence joins TRBV7-2 and TRBJ2-2, with D possibly being TRBD2 (6 bases). The CDR3 extends over 14 amino acids. Trimming removed 5 bases from V and 4 bases from J, with 11 bases in between. Germline lookup yields CDR1 SGHTA and CDR2 FQGNSA. CDR3 sequence reads: CASSPHGSTGELFF. Here the CDR3 DNA reads TGTGCCAGCAGCCCGCACGGGAGCACCGGGGAGCTGTTTTTT.

The V and J genes are TRBV6-6 and TRBJ2-3; 9 bases fit TRBD2. V lost 11 bases to trimming and J lost 11 bases; unmatched junction nucleotides: 14. Germline V lookup: CDR1 MNHNY, CDR2 SVGAGI (reference sequence). The CDR3 consists of 13 residues. CDR3 residues: CAAAAGGPGRQYF. DNA of the CDR3: TGTGCCGCTGCGGCGGGAGGGCCCGGGAGGCAGTATTTT.

The chain joins TRBV5-1 to TRBJ2-1; 12 bases align to TRBD2. In germline, CDR1 is SGHRS, CDR2 YFSETQ. This CDR3 contains 17 residues. V shed 3 bases, J shed 6 bases, and the junction held 10 bases outside the gene matches. The CDR3 reads CASSSKASGGAGNEQFF. The CDR3 coding sequence is TGCGCCAGCAGCTCAAAGGCTAGCGGGGGGGCCGGCAATGAGCAGTTCTTC.

J is TRBJ2-5 and V is TRBV7-3, with D possibly being TRBD1 (5 bases). This CDR3 is built from 13 residues. From germline, CDR1 is SGHTA and CDR2 FQGTGA. The V gene lost 2 bases and the J gene lost 5 bases, with 9 bases spanning the gap. The CDR3, as DNA: TGTGCCAGCAGCTTAGATAGGGGTGAGACCCAGTACTTC. Amino acid sequence: CASSLDRGETQYF.

The rearrangement joins TRBV4-2 to TRBJ2-5, with D perhaps TRBD2 (5 bases). The DNA end is a closer match to TRBJ2-7, so the J assignment may be wrong. Germline V gene data show CDR1 as LGHNA and CDR2 as YNFKEQ. The CDR3 has 15 residues. CDR3: CASSQGPGSQDEQYF. The CDR3 DNA is TGTGCCAGCAGCCAAGGTCCGGGGTCTCAGGACGAGCAGTACTTC.

The chain links TRBV7-9 to TRBJ1-2, with D perhaps matching TRBD1 (6 bases). V shed 1 base and J shed 7 bases, with 13 bases lying between them. The CDR3 length is 14 residues. Germline CDR1 SEHNR, CDR2 FQNEAQ (reference sequence). The CDR3 sequence is CASSLDTGSRGYTF. The CDR3 DNA sequence: TGTGCCAGCAGCTTAGACACAGGGAGCCGTGGCTACACCTTC.

The chain combines TRBV5-1 with TRBJ2-1, with 7 nucleotides matching TRBD2. Germline CDR1 SGHRS, CDR2 YFSETQ. The junction had 6 bases not matched to a gene; V was cut back by 2 bases and J by 10 bases. This CDR3 has 13 residues. Here the CDR3 DNA reads TGCGCCAGCAGCTTTACTAGCGCGGGCGAGCAGTTCTTC. It is translated as CASSFTSAGEQFF.

This CDR3 reads CASSASLHREMNTEAFF. As DNA, the CDR3 is TGTGCCAGCAGTGCCTCGCTACACAGGGAGATGAACACTGAAGCTTTCTTT. The chain is built from TRBV6-1 and TRBJ1-1; weak D call: TRBD1 (6 bases). CDR3 length: 17 amino acids. Germline lookup yields CDR1 MNHNS and CDR2 SASEGT. Trimming removed 4 bases from V and 0 bases from J, with 18 bases in between.

V usage is TRBV7-2 and J usage is TRBJ2-1; D not resolved. Trimming pared 3 bases from V and 9 bases from J, leaving 6 bases between. The CDR3 spans 11 residues. In germline, CDR1 is SGHTA, CDR2 FQGNSA. The CDR3 sequence: CASSFYGEQFF. In DNA, the CDR3 is TGTGCCAGCAGCTTCTATGGTGAGCAGTTCTTC.

This chain joins TRBV28 and TRBJ1-1, with TRBD1 matching over 7 bases. Germline V gene sequence: CDR1 MDHEN, CDR2 SYDVKM. There are 17 residues in the CDR3. The J segment lost 0 bases and the V segment lost 6 bases, leaving 13 bases of the junction unmatched. CDR3 in DNA: TGTGCCAGCAGCCTCGACAGGGTCGTGGGTTTGAACACTGAAGCTTTCTTT. Protein sequence: CASSLDRVVGLNTEAFF.

This clone came up a few times. The rearrangement links TRBV5-1 to TRBJ2-2, with a possible D match to TRBD1 (5 bases). Trimming left V 4 bases short and J 6 bases short, with 13 bases between. The CDR3 is made up of 14 amino acids. The V gene's germline CDR1 is SGHRS and CDR2 YFSETQ. The CDR3 DNA reads as TGCGCCAGCAGCAATATTACAGGTCCCGGGGAGCTGTTTTTT. Translation: CASSNITGPGELFF.

This chain uses TRBV7-3 with TRBJ2-2; TRBD1 aligns across 10 bases. Germline trimming cut 5 bases from V and 4 bases from J; bases unmatched to any gene: 4. CDR1 is SGHTA and CDR2 is FQGTGA in the germline V gene. CDR3 length equals 15 residues. The DNA for the CDR3 is TGTGCCAGCAGCCCCCGGACAGGGGGCACCGGGGAGCTGTTTTTT. Residues: CASSPRTGGTGELFF.

The genes are TRBV27 and TRBJ2-7; perhaps TRBD2 as D (6 bases). Germline assignment: CDR1 MNHEY and CDR2 SMNVEV (reference sequence). The V end was cut by 3 bases, the J end by 7 bases, with 13 bases between. The CDR3 spans 13 residues. The CDR3 DNA reads as TGTGCCAGCAGTTTTGGACTAACTCGGGAGCAGTACTTC. Translation: CASSFGLTREQYF.

This chain links TRBV7-9 with TRBJ1-1; D is unclear. Germline assignment: CDR1 SEHNR and CDR2 FQNEAQ (reference sequence). The CDR3 is 17 residues long. V lost 1 base, J lost 0 bases, and 15 bases lay in between. CDR3 sequence: CASSLGPRGIMNTEAFF. The CDR3 region has the DNA TGTGCCAGCAGCTTAGGGCCCCGGGGAATCATGAACACTGAAGCTTTCTTT.

Note on this clone: At the DNA level, this CDR3 is encoded by other sequences in the same sample as well. The V and J genes are TRBV4-1 and TRBJ2-7; 9 positions match TRBD1. V lost 0 bases and J lost 1; bases outside the gene matches: 4. The CDR3 has 16 amino acids. Germline CDR1 is MGHRA and CDR2 is YSYEKL. CDR3 loop: CASSQEGTGISYEQYF. The CDR3 DNA sequence: TGCGCCAGCAGCCAAGAGGGGACAGGGATTTCCTACGAGCAGTACTTC.

V is TRBV4-2 and J is TRBJ1-2, with D tentatively TRBD1 (5 bases). The V and J ends lost 1 base and 3 bases respectively, with 15 bases between them. From germline, CDR1 is LGHNA and CDR2 YNFKEQ. CDR3 size: 16 residues. Here the CDR3 DNA reads TGTGCCAGCAGCCAAGGTGGGGACTCAACTTACTATGGCTACACCTTC. Its translation: CASSQGGDSTYYGYTF.

This sequence joins TRBV27 and TRBJ2-2, with TRBD1 identical over 8 bases. J was trimmed by 6 bases and V by 4 bases; bases with no gene match: 7. The CDR3 contains 15 residues. Germline V gives CDR1 MNHEY, CDR2 SMNVEV (reference sequence). The CDR3 sequence: CASSSDRVYSGELFF. Here the CDR3 DNA reads TGTGCCAGCAGTTCGGACAGGGTTTATTCCGGGGAGCTGTTTTTT.

This sequence joins TRBV18 and TRBJ1-1; TRBD1 matches 7 bases. Germline CDR1 is KGHSH and CDR2 is LQKENI. The V and J ends lost 1 base and 1 base, in that order; junction bases with no gene match: 6. This CDR3 region has 16 residues. Here the CDR3 reads CASSPRLKGANTEAFF. CDR3 bases: TGTGCCAGCTCACCACGCCTTAAGGGGGCGAACACTGAAGCTTTCTTT.

The chain carries TRBV29-1 and TRBJ2-1; the D gene is possibly TRBD2 (6 bases). Looked up from germline, CDR1 is SQVTM and CDR2 is ANQGSEA. Trimming removed 6 bases from V and 6 bases from J, with 18 bases in between. The CDR3 is made up of 14 amino acids. The CDR3 sequence: CSVPHRRGVNEQFF. In DNA, the CDR3 is TGCAGCGTCCCACACAGGAGGGGTGTCAATGAGCAGTTCTTC.

The chain uses TRBV2 and TRBJ1-4, with 8 bases aligning to TRBD1. This CDR3 has 14 residues. The trim removed 3 bases at V and 5 bases at J, leaving 2 bases unmatched. Germline assignment: CDR1 SNHLY and CDR2 FYNNEI. The CDR3: CASSEGTGNEKLFF. The CDR3 DNA reads as TGTGCCAGCAGTGAGGGGACAGGAAATGAAAAACTGTTTTTT.